The present T cell receptor (beta chain) was sequenced within a study of early stage breast cancer tumors (TCRdb year 2017). Background for the entire study: Of the roughly 17 invasive breast tumors, roughly eleven were found to be estrogen receptor-positive, progesterone receptor-positive and HER2-negative. Of the roughly twelve ER+/PR+/HER2- tumors, eight were classified as invasive ductal carcinomas and four as invasive lobular carcinomas. On average, each sample had roughly 9.7-fold read coverage. A total of some 2.6 million templates, representing about 1.1 million unique clonotypes, were detected across all samples.

Remarks on this clone: This receptor's antigen is unknown. Base qualities are not recorded, but no much larger clone differs from it by a single base.

Two independent genomic DNA replicates were amplified for each sample, with approximately 0.5 ug used for blood and around 1.5 ug for tumor or normal breast. Following the manufacturer's instructions, the ImmunoSeq Intro kit was used to carry out TCRB sequencing on genomic DNA. For absolute quantification, the roughly 34-cycle multiplex PCR included proprietary primers along with spike-in control sequences. Single-end 150-bp reads were used to sequence an 87-bp fragment covering the CDR3 and the flanking V and J genes. Seven samples, each with two replicates, were multiplexed per lane of an Illumina MiSeq using version 3.0 chemistry. On the study's bioinformatics: The vendor's proprietary pipeline handled the raw data processing, merging both replicates into a single result for each sample. A clonotype was defined as productive rearrangements that share the same V-gene family, CDR3 amino acid sequence and J-gene segment. Clonality was computed as 1 minus the normalized Shannon entropy (Pielou evenness) of TCRB abundances. T cell density was estimated as total templates divided by the number of input cells, with the number of input cells inferred from the DNA input amount. Recon was used with default parameters to estimate total repertoire diversity and clonality. A clonotype counted as tumor-enriched if its abundance in tumor exceeded 0.1% and was at least 32-fold higher than its abundance in normal breast. Imported from immuneACCESS, the table was reduced by TCRdb to in-frame sequences with V and J called. These copies leave out some clones; in studies compared against another copy, an unresolved V gene accounts for under half, and the cause of the remainder is not known. V, J and clone size derive from that table, while D and trimming were established from the DNA sequence. This sample comprises tens of thousands of clones, 60% to 80% of them detected only once. Approximately 5% of the sample belongs to the ten largest clones.

Paper-wide results and their limitations: Chain pairing and functional markers such as CD4, CD8 and FOXP3 were not captured by bulk genomic DNA sequencing of unsorted cells. Enriched TCRB sequences shared across patients were mostly commonly generated sequences, unlikely to play an important role in the tumor microenvironment. Compared with adjacent normal breast tissue, tumors had higher clonality and around 2.5-fold greater T cell density. Because the cohort was small, a breakdown by tumor subtype could not be done. Repertoires from blood and normal breast were more alike than repertoires from blood and tumor, and in about 85% of the 16 patients, comparing each tissue with blood separated tumor from normal.

Trimming accounts for 6 bases at V and 3 bases at J, while the number of junction bases matched to no gene is 7. The CDR3 starts with the cysteine, ends with the phenylalanine, and has 14 residues. Of all the DNA, just the CDR3 is kept, 42 bases in frame from base 1. CDR1 and CDR2 are read off the germline V gene as SGHAT and FQNNGV. The study profiled bulk TCR beta-chain repertoires in matched peripheral blood, tumor and adjacent normal breast tissue taken from about 15 patients with early-stage breast cancer. Before surgery, roughly 5-11 mL of whole blood was collected into EDTA tubes and then processed within 2 hours. Peripheral blood mononuclear cells were isolated by Ficoll-Paque centrifugation in SepMate-50 tubes. PBMCs were cryopreserved in around 90% FBS with about 10% DMSO in aliquots of about 1.8 to 4 million cells and stored in liquid nitrogen. Genomic DNA was extracted with the Qiagen AllPrep DNA/RNA Mini kit.

Material for sequencing was blood. The V and J genes are TRBV11-2 and TRBJ2-7; 8 central bases correspond to TRBD1. The sequence was collected from a person in their forties with breast cancer. The DNA sequence is given as TGTGCCAGCAGTCCGACAGGGGCAATCTACGAGCAGTACTTC. Its translation is CASSPTGAIYEQYF.